The 21 T cell receptor beta chains below all came from one sample that was sequenced in a study of T cells in Graves' hyperthyroidism and ophthalmopathy. Amplified regions were TCR beta CDR3 sequences from RNA transcripts. HTBI primers drove first-round RT-PCR of the TCR CDR3. TCRdb called the multiplex PCR reads again in MiXCR, with one record for every CDR3 protein. The table includes hundreds of thousands of distinct CDR3 sequences, under 15% detected once. The sample was blood. These receptors were taken from a man in his late teens or twenties with Graves' ophthalmopathy.

This clonotype was seen ten or more times. This chain joins TRBV7-8 and TRBJ2-5; D gene unclear. The CDR3 has 13 residues. Trimming removed 2 bases from V and 6 bases from J, with 10 bases in between. CDR1 is SGHVS and CDR2 is FQNEAQ in the germline V gene. In DNA, the CDR3 is TGTGCCAGCAGCTTATTGGGTGGAAAGACCCAGTACTTC. It translates to CASSLLGGKTQYF. Complete variable domain (other parts from reference TRBV7-8 and TRBJ2-5): GAGVSQSPRYKVAKRGQDVALRCDPISGHVSLFWYQQALGQGPEFLTYFQNEAQLDKSGLPSDRFFAERPEGSVSTLKIQRTQQEDSAVYLCASSLLGGKTQYFGPGTRLLVL.

This clonotype was recorded at least ten times. This chain connects TRBV4-1 to TRBJ2-3; 12 nucleotides agree with TRBD2. The CDR3 length is 16 residues. Per germline, CDR1 MGHRA and CDR2 YSYEKL. The ends lost 3 bases at V and 2 bases at J; junction bases unmatched: 3. CDR3 amino acids: CASSHASGRATDTQYF. CDR3 nucleotide sequence: TGCGCCAGCAGCCATGCTAGCGGGAGGGCCACAGATACGCAGTATTTT.

This clonotype came up many times. This chain links TRBV5-1 with TRBJ2-2; D not certain. Germline values: CDR1 SGHRS, CDR2 YFSETQ. Trimming removed 1 base at V and 2 bases at J, with 9 bases between. The CDR3 spans 15 residues. CDR3 region: CASSLRPANTGELFF. DNA of the CDR3: TGCGCCAGCAGCTTGCGGCCAGCCAACACCGGGGAGCTGTTTTTT.

The genes are TRBV7-9 and TRBJ1-6; the D gene is possibly TRBD1 (5 bases). V lost 6 bases to trimming and J lost 5 bases, with 14 bases between them. Germline V gene data show CDR1 as SEHNR and CDR2 as FQNEAQ (reference sequence). There are 15 residues in the CDR3. The CDR3, as DNA: TGTGCCAGCAGTGCCCGGGACGCCGATAATTCACCCCTCCACTTT. Translation gives CASSARDADNSPLHF.

This clonotype was observed many times. The J gene is TRBJ1-5, the V gene TRBV20-1; D perhaps matches TRBD1 (5 bases). This CDR3 has 11 residues. CDR1 is DFQATT and CDR2 is SNEGSKA in the germline V gene (reference sequence). The V end lost 5 bases, the J end lost 9 bases, and 11 bases lay between the germline ends. CDR3 DNA sequence: TGCAGTGCTCCTGAGCAGGGGCCCCAGCATTTT. Translated, it gives CSAPEQGPQHF.

V is TRBV5-1 and J is TRBJ2-6; D is possibly TRBD1 (5 bases). The CDR3 loop spans 15 amino acids. CDR1 and CDR2 (germline): SGHRS, YFSETQ. Deletions cut 1 base from V and 3 bases from J, with 8 bases between. The CDR3: CASSLIGVGANVLTF. CDR3 DNA: TGCGCCAGCAGCTTGATAGGGGTTGGGGCCAACGTCCTGACTTTC.

This clonotype was seen a few times. The V gene is TRBV7-2, the J gene TRBJ2-7; 7 nucleotides align to TRBD2. The germline V gene has CDR1 SGHTA and CDR2 FQGNSA. V was pared by 4 bases and J by 3 bases, with 9 bases of the junction left unmatched. CDR3 length: 15 amino acids. This chain's CDR3 is CASSSGAGRYYEQYF. In nucleotides, the CDR3 is TGTGCCAGCAGCTCAGGAGCGGGACGGTACTACGAGCAGTACTTC.

This clonotype has a handful of counts. J is TRBJ1-1 and V is TRBV6-1; 9 bases are shared with TRBD1. The CDR3 extends over 14 amino acids. Trimming at V came to 5 bases and at J to 1 base, leaving 2 bases not matched to a gene. Germline CDR1 reads MNHNS; CDR2 reads SASEGT. CDR3 loop: CASSRDRANTEAFF. The CDR3 DNA is TGTGCCAGCAGTAGGGACAGGGCGAACACTGAAGCTTTCTTT.

This clonotype was found many times. J is TRBJ1-2 and V is TRBV27, with 9 bases identical to TRBD1. The CDR3 covers 18 residues. Per germline, CDR1 MNHEY and CDR2 SMNVEV (reference sequence). The V and J ends lost 4 bases and 0 bases, in that order; junction bases with no gene match: 12. CDR3 sequence: CASSSLGQGWAANYGYTF. In nucleotides, the CDR3 is TGTGCCAGCAGTTCCCTTGGACAGGGGTGGGCAGCTAACTATGGCTACACCTTC.

This clonotype was counted at least ten times. The chain uses TRBV12-3 or TRBV12-4 and TRBJ2-7, with 11 bases that match TRBD2. This CDR3 contains 14 residues. Trimming at V came to 10 bases and at J to 3 bases, leaving 8 bases not matched to a gene. CDR3 residues: CATLPGTSGYEQYF. CDR3 nucleotides: TGTGCCACTCTTCCCGGGACTAGCGGCTACGAGCAGTACTTC.

This clonotype occurred many times. This chain uses TRBV20-1 with TRBJ1-2; 10 positions match TRBD1. From germline, CDR1 is DFQATT and CDR2 SNEGSKA (reference sequence). J gave up 3 bases and V 4 bases, and 5 bases lay outside the gene matches. CDR3 size: 14 residues. The CDR3: CSATPGTGDYGYTF. Written as DNA, the CDR3 is TGCAGTGCTACCCCCGGGACAGGGGACTATGGCTACACCTTC.

In its sample, this clonotype was seen a few times. Written as DNA, the CDR3 is TGTGCCAGCAGCTTAACACCAAGATCGGGGGCACTATTCCACTACGAGCAGTACTTC. Its translation: CASSLTPRSGALFHYEQYF. The V and J genes are TRBV11-2 and TRBJ2-7; D could derive from TRBD1 or TRBD2 (6 bases each). CDR3 length equals 19 residues. V shed 2 bases and J shed 3 bases, with 26 bases lying between them. Germline lookup yields CDR1 SGHAT and CDR2 FQNNGV.

This clonotype came up many times. DNA for the CDR3: TGTGCCAGCAGTTTATTTAGTCAGGGAGAGACCATTCAGTACTTC. Translation gives CASSLFSQGETIQYF. The V gene is TRBV27, the J gene TRBJ2-4, with D perhaps matching TRBD1 or TRBD2 (5 bases each). V was cut by 1 base and J by 9 bases, with 16 bases left in between. Germline CDR1 is MNHEY and CDR2 is SMNVEV (reference sequence). The CDR3 is 15 amino acids.

The V and J genes are TRBV27 and TRBJ2-7; 9 bases map to TRBD1. The V gene's germline CDR1 is MNHEY and CDR2 SMNVEV (reference sequence). V gave up 6 bases and J gave up 4 bases; unmatched junction bases: 7. The CDR3 is made up of 14 amino acids. CDR3 protein: CASRSGTGIYEQYF. The CDR3 DNA reads TGTGCCAGCAGATCTGGGACAGGGATTTACGAGCAGTACTTC.

This clonotype has only a few counts. This chain joins TRBV9 and TRBJ2-5, with TRBD2 matching 8 bases. This CDR3 is 15 amino acids long. From germline, CDR1 is SGDLS and CDR2 YYNGEE. Trimming cost V 0 bases and J 1 base; bases outside gene matches: 2. Here the CDR3 DNA reads TGTGCCAGCAGCGTAGGTAGCGGGGCCCAAGAGACCCAGTACTTC. Translated, it gives CASSVGSGAQETQYF. The full variable domain, with the rest looked up from reference TRBV9 and TRBJ2-5, is DSGVTQTPKHLITATGQRVTLRCSPRSGDLSVYWYQQSLDQGLQFLIQYYNGEERAKGNILERFSAQQFPDLHSELNLSSLELGDSALYFCASSVGSGAQETQYFGPGTRLLVL.

Only a few counts were recorded for this clonotype. This chain connects TRBV3-1 to TRBJ2-3, with D perhaps matching TRBD2 (7 bases). Between the trimmed V and J ends, which lost 0 bases and 4 bases, there was a span of 17 bases. The germline V gene encodes CDR1 LGHDT and CDR2 YNNKEL (reference sequence). The CDR3 loop spans 17 amino acids. CDR3 loop: CASSQEVRGAGADTQYF. The CDR3 bases are TGTGCCAGCAGCCAAGAAGTTCGGGGGGCGGGGGCAGATACGCAGTATTTT.

The chain recombines TRBV15 with TRBJ2-7; weak D call: TRBD2 (5 bases). V gave up 0 bases and J gave up 1 base, with 10 bases separating them. Germline CDR1 and CDR2: LNHNV and YYDKDF (reference sequence). CDR3 length equals 15 residues. The CDR3 sequence is CATSRDSGISYEQYF. The CDR3, as DNA: TGTGCCACCAGCAGAGATTCGGGGATTTCCTACGAGCAGTACTTC.

There are many counts of this clonotype. The V gene is TRBV15, the J gene TRBJ1-4; 9 bases match TRBD1. CDR1 LNHNV and CDR2 YYDKDF come from the germline V gene (reference sequence). CDR3 length equals 15 residues. V lost 1 base and J lost 7; bases outside the gene matches: 4. CDR3: CATSRGTGEVEKLFF. CDR3 nucleotide sequence: TGTGCCACCAGCAGAGGGACAGGGGAGGTTGAAAAACTGTTTTTT.

Only a few counts were recorded for this clonotype. The CDR3 sequence is CASSLDSAVHSYEQYF. CDR3 nucleotides: TGCGCCAGCAGCTTGGATTCGGCAGTACACTCCTACGAGCAGTACTTC. The chain combines TRBV5-1 with TRBJ2-7, with D unclear. Germline CDR1 is SGHRS and CDR2 is YFSETQ. The CDR3 loop spans 16 amino acids. The V and J ends lost 0 bases and 0 bases respectively, with 13 bases between them. Full variable domain (outside the CDR3, taken from reference TRBV5-1 and TRBJ2-7): KAGVTQTPRYLIKTRGQQVTLSCSPISGHRSVSWYQQTPGQGLQFLFEYFSETQRNKGNFPGRFSGRQFSNSRSEMNVSTLELGDSALYLCASSLDSAVHSYEQYFGPGTRLTVT.

In its sample, this clonotype was seen a few times. J is TRBJ1-5 and V is TRBV19; D is unresolved. The CDR3 length is 16 residues. Germline V gene lookup returns CDR1 LNHDA and CDR2 SQIVND (reference sequence). Trimming removed 5 bases at V and 0 bases at J, with 14 bases between. CDR3 sequence (DNA): TGTGCCAGTAGTCCTCGGATGGAGCTTAGCAATCAGCCCCAGCATTTT. This sequence encodes CASSPRMELSNQPQHF.

Many counts were recorded for this clonotype. The V call is TRBV27, the J call TRBJ1-5; 9 bases line up with TRBD1. The CDR3 sequence is 15 residues long. The V gene's germline CDR1 is MNHEY and CDR2 SMNVEV (reference sequence). Trimming took 5 bases from V and 0 from J; bases not matched to a gene: 2. CDR3 DNA: TGTGCCAGCAGTCACAGGGGGCATAGCAATCAGCCCCAGCATTTT. As protein: CASSHRGHSNQPQHF.